This TCR beta chain is from a study of regulatory T cells in long-lasting Graves disease. Sample time point: persistent/refractory GD, antithyroid drugs over 5 years with positive TRAb. PBMC-derived RNA was used for the TCR library. The TCR beta library used iRepertoire HTBI primers with Arm-PCR amplification of CDR3. TCRdb itself ran the multiplex PCR reads through MiXCR, one entry per CDR3 protein. Of about 660,000 distinct CDR3 sequences listed, approximately 31% are singletons. V was cut by 5 bases and J by 10 bases, with 20 bases left in between. This CDR3 region has 14 residues. Germline V gives CDR1 MDHEN, CDR2 SYDVKM.

The receptor was derived from a female donor with Graves disease. The chain joins TRBV28 to TRBJ1-1; D is uncertain. Here the sequenced sample was peripheral blood mononuclear cells (PBMCs), taken when the disease was refractory, from a patient treated with antithyroid drugs. The CDR3 sequence: CASSPALAPPRAFF. The DNA for the CDR3 is TGTGCCAGCAGTCCGGCCCTAGCACCACCCAGAGCTTTCTTT.